What follows are 15 T cell receptor beta chains derived from one specimen sequenced in a study of T-cell reconstitution after alpha-beta-depleted transplantation in children. Unique molecular identifiers were incorporated during preparation of the TCRbeta library. TCRdb ran MiXCR on the PCR reads and lists one entry per CDR3 protein. This table holds 190,000 or so distinct CDR3 sequences, about 6.8% found once. The sample in question was PBMCs from the stem cell graft donor, obtained from the stem cell graft. Receptors originate from a human donor who donated a stem cell graft to a child with Wiskott-Aldrich syndrome.

This chain joins TRBV20-1 and TRBJ2-3; D is perhaps TRBD2 (6 bases). Germline-derived CDR1 and CDR2 are DFQATT and SNEGSKA (reference sequence). Trimming left V 6 bases short and J 6 bases short, with 25 bases between. The CDR3 length is 16 residues. The CDR3 is CSAKVPGLGLTDTQYF. The CDR3 nucleotides are TGCAGTGCGAAAGTACCGGGACTCGGACTAACTGATACGCAGTATTTT.

This chain uses TRBV11-1 with TRBJ2-3; 8 bases align to TRBD2. The CDR3 runs 18 residues. Trimming took 3 bases from V and 4 from J; bases not matched to a gene: 15. Per the germline V gene, CDR1 is SGHAT and CDR2 is FQDESV (reference sequence). For the CDR3, the DNA is TGTGCCAGCAGCTTCAGACGATTGGCGGGGGGTCATTCAGATACGCAGTATTTT. Residues: CASSFRRLAGGHSDTQYF.

As concerns this clonotype: A read error may be the cause here, since a much bigger clone is one base away. V usage is TRBV12-3 or TRBV12-4 and J usage is TRBJ1-1; 7 nucleotides align to TRBD1. The CDR3 totals 13 residues. After removal of 11 bases from V and 5 bases from J, the junction contained 11 bases not matched to a gene. CDR3 region: CASTTGMCTEAFF. CDR3 nucleotide sequence: TGTGCCTCTACGACAGGGATGTGTACTGAAGCTTTCTTT.

The sample holds many counts of this clonotype. The chain combines TRBV7-6 with TRBJ2-2; D is perhaps TRBD2 (6 bases). Germline loops: CDR1 SGHVS, CDR2 FNYEAQ. CDR3 size: 13 residues. Trimming removed 3 bases from V and 11 bases from J, with 13 bases in between. The DNA of the CDR3 is TGTGCCAGCAGCTTTTCGACTAGAAAAGAGCTGTTTTTT. Translating it yields CASSFSTRKELFF.

This clonotype was counted many times. This chain uses TRBV7-9 with TRBJ1-5; D is possibly TRBD1 (6 bases). The CDR3 is made up of 16 amino acids. V was trimmed by 3 bases and J by 2 bases, leaving 14 bases between them. CDR1 is SEHNR and CDR2 is FQNEAQ in the germline V gene (reference sequence). In nucleotides, the CDR3 is TGTGCCAGCAGCTTGGACCCAGGGGCGGGCAATCAGCCCCAGCATTTT. Translating gives CASSLDPGAGNQPQHF. Using reference TRBV7-9 and TRBJ1-5 for the parts outside the CDR3, the full variable domain is DTGVSQNPRHKITKRGQNVTFRCDPISEHNRLYWYRQTLGQGPEFLTYFQNEAQLEKSRLLSDRFSAERPKGSFSTLEIQRTEQGDSAMYLCASSLDPGAGNQPQHFGDGTRLSIL.

The chain is built from TRBV19 and TRBJ1-5; TRBD1 matches 7 bases. Trimming cost V 6 bases and J 4 bases; bases outside gene matches: 9. Germline loops: CDR1 LNHDA, CDR2 SQIVND (reference sequence). CDR3 size: 15 residues. This CDR3 is CASRQGPTRNQPQHF. The CDR3 region has the DNA TGTGCCAGTAGACAGGGGCCGACTCGGAATCAGCCCCAGCATTTT.

At least ten counts were recorded for this clonotype. The gene calls are TRBV20-1 and TRBJ2-7; D is perhaps TRBD2 (6 bases). CDR3 length: 13 residues. The V gene lost 6 bases and the J gene lost 5 bases, with 17 bases spanning the gap. CDR1 is DFQATT, CDR2 SNEGSKA, per germline (reference sequence). The CDR3 protein is CSAQRDSLNEQYF. The CDR3 coding sequence is TGCAGTGCCCAACGGGACTCCTTAAACGAGCAGTACTTC.

This clonotype appeared many times. The chain recombines TRBV6-5 with TRBJ2-5; D is possibly TRBD1 (5 bases). Trimming removed 0 bases at V and 5 bases at J, with 13 bases between. The germline V gene has CDR1 MNHEY and CDR2 SVGAGI. The CDR3 runs 15 residues. The chain's CDR3 is CASSYSTLAGETQYF. The DNA of the CDR3 is TGTGCCAGCAGTTACTCGACCCTGGCAGGGGAGACCCAGTACTTC.

This clonotype was seen ten or more times. The chain's CDR3 is CATSDSPFDIQYF. CDR3 DNA: TGTGCCACCAGTGATAGCCCCTTCGACATTCAGTACTTC. The chain has TRBV24-1 and TRBJ2-4; D unresolved. The CDR3 has 13 residues. Germline assignment: CDR1 KGHDR and CDR2 SFDVKD. V was shortened by 3 bases and J by 8 bases, with 10 bases between the two germline ends.

This clonotype was found many times. The chain carries TRBV14 and TRBJ2-3, with a tentative D call TRBD2 (5 bases). This CDR3 contains 15 residues. Trimming removed 1 base from V and 0 bases from J, with 8 bases in between. The germline CDR1 and CDR2 sequences are SGHDN and FVKESK. The chain's CDR3 is CASSQVRGSTDTQYF. As DNA, the CDR3 is TGTGCCAGCAGCCAAGTACGGGGAAGCACAGATACGCAGTATTTT.

This clonotype was counted at least ten times. The chain has TRBV20-1 and TRBJ1-5; D perhaps matches TRBD1 (5 bases). Germline V gene data show CDR1 as DFQATT and CDR2 as SNEGSKA (reference sequence). CDR3 length: 16 residues. Deletions cut 3 bases from V and 2 bases from J, with 17 bases between. CDR3 in DNA: TGCAGTGCTAGCCCCCTGGGGCTCCGGGGCAATCAGCCCCAGCATTTT. Protein product: CSASPLGLRGNQPQHF.

This clonotype was seen ten or more times. V is TRBV12-3 or TRBV12-4 and J is TRBJ1-2; D not certain. This CDR3 contains 16 residues. Trimming removed 7 bases at V and 7 bases at J, with 25 bases between. The CDR3 reads CASKGDRAYSRSGYTF. The CDR3 bases are TGTGCCAGCAAAGGAGATAGGGCCTACTCCAGGAGTGGCTACACCTTC.

This clonotype showed up many times. This chain joins TRBV12-3 or TRBV12-4 and TRBJ2-5; TRBD1 might be the D (6 bases). The CDR3 is 14 residues long. The V and J ends lost 8 bases and 4 bases respectively, with 17 bases between them. The CDR3 DNA follows: TGTGCCAGCGGACGGGGCAGGGGCAGAGAGACCCAGTACTTC. Translated: CASGRGRGRETQYF.

CDR3 sequence (DNA): TGTGCCAGCTCACCGAACAGGGGCAATGAGCAGTACTTC. Its protein is CASSPNRGNEQYF. The V call is TRBV18, the J call TRBJ2-1, with TRBD1 identical over 7 bases. Near its end, the DNA agrees better with TRBJ2-7, so the J call may be wrong. Germline CDR1 KGHSH, CDR2 LQKENI. This CDR3 has 13 amino acids.

This clonotype was counted between two and nine times. V usage is TRBV7-2 and J usage is TRBJ2-3; D remains ambiguous. The V gene's germline CDR1 is SGHTA and CDR2 FQGNSA. The CDR3 is made up of 15 amino acids. The ends were cut back, 5 bases at V and 2 bases at J, with 14 bases in the middle. CDR3 protein: CASSPRPADTDTQYF. DNA of the CDR3: TGTGCCAGCAGCCCCCGTCCGGCTGACACAGATACGCAGTATTTT.